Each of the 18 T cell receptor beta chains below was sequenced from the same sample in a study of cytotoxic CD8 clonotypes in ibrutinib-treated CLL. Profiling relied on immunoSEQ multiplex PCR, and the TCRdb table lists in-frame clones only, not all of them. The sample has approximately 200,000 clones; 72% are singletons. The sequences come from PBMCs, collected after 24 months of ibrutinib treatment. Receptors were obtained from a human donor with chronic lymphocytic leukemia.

Here the CDR3 reads CASSLFVQGSYEQYF. The CDR3 nucleotides are TGTGCCAGCAGCTTATTTGTACAGGGCTCCTACGAGCAGTACTTC. J is TRBJ2-7 and V is TRBV7-9; tentatively, D is TRBD1 (6 bases). The V end was cut by 2 bases, the J end by 0 bases, with 11 bases between. CDR1 SEHNR and CDR2 FQNEAQ come from the germline V gene (reference sequence). This CDR3 has 15 amino acids.

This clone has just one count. The CDR3 is CASSFWLAGQETQYF. CDR3 in DNA: TGTGCCAGCAGTTTTTGGCTAGCGGGGCAAGAGACCCAGTACTTC. This chain connects TRBV28 to TRBJ2-5; 9 bases line up with TRBD2. The V and J ends lost 3 bases and 2 bases, in that order; junction bases with no gene match: 4. This CDR3 is built from 15 residues. Germline lookup yields CDR1 MDHEN and CDR2 SYDVKM.

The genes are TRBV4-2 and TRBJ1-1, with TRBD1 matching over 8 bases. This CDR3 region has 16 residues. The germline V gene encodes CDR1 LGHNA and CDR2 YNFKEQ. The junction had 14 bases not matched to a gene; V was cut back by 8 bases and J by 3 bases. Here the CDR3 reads CASSQAQGAWDTEAFF. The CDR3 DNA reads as TGTGCCAGCTCCCAGGCGCAGGGGGCCTGGGACACTGAAGCTTTCTTT.

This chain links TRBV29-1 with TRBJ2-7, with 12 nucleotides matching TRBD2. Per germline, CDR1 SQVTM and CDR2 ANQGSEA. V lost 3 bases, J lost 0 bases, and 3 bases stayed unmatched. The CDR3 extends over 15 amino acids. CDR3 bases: TGCAGCGTTGAGCTAGCGGGAGGGCCCTCCTACGAGCAGTACTTC. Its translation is CSVELAGGPSYEQYF.

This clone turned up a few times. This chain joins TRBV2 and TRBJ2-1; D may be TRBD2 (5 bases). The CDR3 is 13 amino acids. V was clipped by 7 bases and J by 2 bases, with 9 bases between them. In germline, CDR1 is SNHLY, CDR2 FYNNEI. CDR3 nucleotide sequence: TGTGCCAGCAACGAGGGAGCCTACAATGAGCAGTTCTTC. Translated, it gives CASNEGAYNEQFF.

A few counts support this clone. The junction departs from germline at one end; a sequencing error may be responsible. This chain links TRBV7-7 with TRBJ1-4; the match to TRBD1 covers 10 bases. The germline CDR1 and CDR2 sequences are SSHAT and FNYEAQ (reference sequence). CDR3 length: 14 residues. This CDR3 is CASSLGTGDEKLFF. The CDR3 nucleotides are TGTGCTAGCAGCTTGGGGACAGGGGACGAAAAACTGTTTTTT. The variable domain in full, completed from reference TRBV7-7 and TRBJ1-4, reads GAGVSQSPRYKVTKRGQDVTLRCDPISSHATLYWYQQALGQGPEFLTYFNYEAQPDKSGLPSDRFSAERPEGSISTLTIQRTEQRDSAMYRCASSLGTGDEKLFFGSGTQLSVL.

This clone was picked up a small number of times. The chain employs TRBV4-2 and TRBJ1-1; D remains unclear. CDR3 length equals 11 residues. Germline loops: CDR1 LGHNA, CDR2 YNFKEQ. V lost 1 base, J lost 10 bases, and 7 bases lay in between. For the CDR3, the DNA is TGTGCCAGCAGCCAAGGGGCGGGAGCTTTCTTT. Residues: CASSQGAGAFF.

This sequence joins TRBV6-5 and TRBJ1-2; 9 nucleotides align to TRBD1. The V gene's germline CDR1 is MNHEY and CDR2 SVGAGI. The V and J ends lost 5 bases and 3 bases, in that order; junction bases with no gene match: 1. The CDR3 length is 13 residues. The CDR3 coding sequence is TGTGCCAGCAGTCGGGACAGGGACTATGGCTACACCTTC. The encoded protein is CASSRDRDYGYTF.

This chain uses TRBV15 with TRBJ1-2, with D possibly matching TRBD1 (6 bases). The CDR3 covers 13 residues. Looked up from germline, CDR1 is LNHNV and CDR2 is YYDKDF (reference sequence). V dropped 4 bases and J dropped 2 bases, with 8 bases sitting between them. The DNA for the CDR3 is TGTGCCACCAGCAAGGACAGAAACTATGGCTACACCTTC. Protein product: CATSKDRNYGYTF.

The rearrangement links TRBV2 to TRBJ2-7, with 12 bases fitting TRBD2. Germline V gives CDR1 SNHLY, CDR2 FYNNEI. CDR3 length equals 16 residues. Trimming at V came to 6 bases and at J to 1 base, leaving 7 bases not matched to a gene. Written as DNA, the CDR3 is TGTGCCAGCAGAGACTCCGGGACTAGCGGGTCCTACGAGCAGTACTTC. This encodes CASRDSGTSGSYEQYF. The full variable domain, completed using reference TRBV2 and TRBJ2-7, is EPEVTQTPSHQVTQMGQEVILRCVPISNHLYFYWYRQILGQKVEFLVSFYNNEISEKSEIFDDQFSVERPDGSNFTLKIRSTKLEDSAMYFCASRDSGTSGSYEQYFGPGTRLTVT.

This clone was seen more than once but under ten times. CDR3 in DNA: TGTGCCAGCAGCTTAGCTGGACTAGTCGCCTACGAGCAGTACTTC. Its translation is CASSLAGLVAYEQYF. The genes are TRBV7-9 and TRBJ2-7, with 7 bases identical to TRBD2. The V gene's germline CDR1 is SEHNR and CDR2 FQNEAQ (reference sequence). CDR3 length: 15 amino acids. V gave up 0 bases and J gave up 2 bases; unmatched junction bases: 4.

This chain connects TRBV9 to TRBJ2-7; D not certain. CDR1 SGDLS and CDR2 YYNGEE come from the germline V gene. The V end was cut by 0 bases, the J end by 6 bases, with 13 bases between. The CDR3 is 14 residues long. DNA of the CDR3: TGTGCCAGCAGCGTAGGTCCGGAGATTTCCGAGCAGTACTTC. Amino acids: CASSVGPEISEQYF.

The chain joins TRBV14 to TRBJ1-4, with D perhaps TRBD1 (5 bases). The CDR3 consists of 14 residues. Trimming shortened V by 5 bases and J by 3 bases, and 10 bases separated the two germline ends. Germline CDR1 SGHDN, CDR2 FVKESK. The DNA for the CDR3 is TGTGCCAGCAGCGAACCCAGGGCTAATGAAAAACTGTTTTTT. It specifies CASSEPRANEKLFF.

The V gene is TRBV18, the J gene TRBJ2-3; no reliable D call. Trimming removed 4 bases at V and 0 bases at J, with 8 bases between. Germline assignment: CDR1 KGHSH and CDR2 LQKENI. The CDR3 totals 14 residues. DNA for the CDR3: TGTGCCAGCTCACTAACTCCAAGCACAGATACGCAGTATTTT. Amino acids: CASSLTPSTDTQYF.

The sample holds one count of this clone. CDR3 protein: CASSNRTGGGTEAFF. The CDR3 DNA is TGCGCCAGCAGCAACAGGACGGGAGGGGGCACTGAAGCTTTCTTT. V and J are TRBV5-1 and TRBJ1-1; tentative D call: TRBD1 (6 bases). This CDR3 is built from 15 residues. Germline assignment: CDR1 SGHRS and CDR2 YFSETQ. V was cut by 4 bases and J by 4 bases, with 17 bases left in between.

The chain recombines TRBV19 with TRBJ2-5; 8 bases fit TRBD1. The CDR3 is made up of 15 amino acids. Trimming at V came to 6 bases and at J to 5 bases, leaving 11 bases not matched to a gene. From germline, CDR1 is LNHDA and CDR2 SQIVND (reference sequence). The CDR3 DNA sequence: TGTGCCAGTAGGCAGACAGGGGACCAAGGGGAGACCCAGTACTTC. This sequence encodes CASRQTGDQGETQYF.

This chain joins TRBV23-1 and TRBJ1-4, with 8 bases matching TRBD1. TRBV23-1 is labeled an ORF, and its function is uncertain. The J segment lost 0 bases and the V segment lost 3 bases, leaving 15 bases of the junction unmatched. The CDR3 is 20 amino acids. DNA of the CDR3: TGCGCCAGCAGTCATTCTGCCTCGCAGGGGGCGTCGGCAACTAATGAAAAACTGTTTTTT. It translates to CASSHSASQGASATNEKLFF.

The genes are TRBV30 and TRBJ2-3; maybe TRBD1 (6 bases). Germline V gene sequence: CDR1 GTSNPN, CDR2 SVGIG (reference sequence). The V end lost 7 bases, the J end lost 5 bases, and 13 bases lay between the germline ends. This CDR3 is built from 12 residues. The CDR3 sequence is CASRGTGDTQYF. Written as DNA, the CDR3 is TGTGCCTCCAGGGGAACGGGAGATACGCAGTATTTT.